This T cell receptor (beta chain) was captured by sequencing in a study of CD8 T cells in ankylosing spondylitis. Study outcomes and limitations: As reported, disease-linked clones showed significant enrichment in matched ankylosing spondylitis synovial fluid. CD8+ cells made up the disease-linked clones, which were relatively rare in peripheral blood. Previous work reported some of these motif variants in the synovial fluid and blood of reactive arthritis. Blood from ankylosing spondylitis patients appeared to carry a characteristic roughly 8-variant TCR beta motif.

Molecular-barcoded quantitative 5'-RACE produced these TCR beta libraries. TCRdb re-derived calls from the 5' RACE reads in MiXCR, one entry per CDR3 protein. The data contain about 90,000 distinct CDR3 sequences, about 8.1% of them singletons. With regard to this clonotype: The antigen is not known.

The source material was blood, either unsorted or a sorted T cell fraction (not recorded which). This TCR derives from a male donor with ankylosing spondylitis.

DNA for the CDR3: TGTGCCAGCAGCTACAACCGATACAATGAGCAGTTCTTC. This translates into CASSYNRYNEQFF. The V gene is TRBV7-8, the J gene TRBJ2-1; no reliable D call. The V gene lost 4 bases and the J gene lost 4 bases, with 8 bases spanning the gap. The CDR3 loop spans 13 amino acids. The germline CDR1 and CDR2 sequences are SGHVS and FQNEAQ.